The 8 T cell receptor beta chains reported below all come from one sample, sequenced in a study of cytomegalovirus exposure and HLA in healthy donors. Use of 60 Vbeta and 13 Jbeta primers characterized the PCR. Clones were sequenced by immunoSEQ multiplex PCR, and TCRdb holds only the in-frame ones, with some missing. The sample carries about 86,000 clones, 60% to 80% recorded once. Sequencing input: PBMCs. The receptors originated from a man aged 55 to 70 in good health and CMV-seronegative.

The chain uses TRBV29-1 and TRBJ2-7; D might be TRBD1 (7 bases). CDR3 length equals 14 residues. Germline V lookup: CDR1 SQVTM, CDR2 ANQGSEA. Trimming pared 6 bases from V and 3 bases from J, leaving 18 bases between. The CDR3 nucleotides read TGCAGCGTACTCACTTCCAGGGGGGTCTACGAGCAGTACTTC. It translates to CSVLTSRGVYEQYF.

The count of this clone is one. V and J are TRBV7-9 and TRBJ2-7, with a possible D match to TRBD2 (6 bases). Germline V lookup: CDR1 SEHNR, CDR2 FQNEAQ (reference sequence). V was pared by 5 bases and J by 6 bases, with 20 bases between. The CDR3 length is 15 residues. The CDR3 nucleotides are TGTGCCAGCAGCCCTCTGGGTGCGGGGTCGGGCGAGCAGTACTTC. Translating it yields CASSPLGAGSGEQYF.

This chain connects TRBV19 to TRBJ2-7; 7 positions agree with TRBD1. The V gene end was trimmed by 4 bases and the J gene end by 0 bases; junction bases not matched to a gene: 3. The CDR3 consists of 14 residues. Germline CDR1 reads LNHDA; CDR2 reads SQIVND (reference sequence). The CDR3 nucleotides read TGTGCCAGTAGTAGGGACAGTCTCTCCTACGAGCAGTACTTC. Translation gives CASSRDSLSYEQYF.

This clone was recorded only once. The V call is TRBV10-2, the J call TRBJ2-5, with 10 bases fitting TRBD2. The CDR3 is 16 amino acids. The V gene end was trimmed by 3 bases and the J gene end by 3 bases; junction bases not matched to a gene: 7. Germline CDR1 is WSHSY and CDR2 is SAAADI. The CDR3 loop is CASSDDSGGSKETQYF. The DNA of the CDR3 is TGCGCCAGCAGTGACGATAGCGGGGGGTCTAAAGAGACCCAGTACTTC.

CDR3 DNA sequence: TGTGCCAGCAGCCGGGGACTAGCGGAAGAGACCCAGTACTTC. As protein: CASSRGLAEETQYF. This chain joins TRBV5-6 and TRBJ2-5; 11 bases match TRBD2. The germline gives CDR1 SGHDT, CDR2 YYEEEE. CDR3 length equals 14 residues. Trimming at V came to 4 bases and at J to 3 bases, leaving 2 bases not matched to a gene.

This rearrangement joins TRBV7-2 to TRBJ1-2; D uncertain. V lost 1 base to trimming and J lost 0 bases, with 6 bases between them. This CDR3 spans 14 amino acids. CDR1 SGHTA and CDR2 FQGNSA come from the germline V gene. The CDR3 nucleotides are TGTGCCAGCAGCTTAGGGGGAGCTAACTATGGCTACACCTTC. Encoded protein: CASSLGGANYGYTF.

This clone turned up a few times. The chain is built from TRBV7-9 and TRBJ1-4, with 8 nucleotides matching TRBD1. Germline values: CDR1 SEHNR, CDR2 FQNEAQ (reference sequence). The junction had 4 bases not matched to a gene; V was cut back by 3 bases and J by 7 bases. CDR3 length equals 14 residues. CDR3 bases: TGTGCCAGCAGCTTTGGTGACAGGGGTGAAAAACTGTTTTTT. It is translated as CASSFGDRGEKLFF.

CDR3 DNA: TGTGCCAGTTCCCAGGTTTATAGCAATCAGCCCCAGCATTTT. Translation gives CASSQVYSNQPQHF. J is TRBJ1-5 and V is TRBV6-1; unclear D gene. The CDR3 sequence is 14 residues long. The ends were cut back, 9 bases at V and 0 bases at J, with 12 bases in the middle. The germline V gene encodes CDR1 MNHNS and CDR2 SASEGT.